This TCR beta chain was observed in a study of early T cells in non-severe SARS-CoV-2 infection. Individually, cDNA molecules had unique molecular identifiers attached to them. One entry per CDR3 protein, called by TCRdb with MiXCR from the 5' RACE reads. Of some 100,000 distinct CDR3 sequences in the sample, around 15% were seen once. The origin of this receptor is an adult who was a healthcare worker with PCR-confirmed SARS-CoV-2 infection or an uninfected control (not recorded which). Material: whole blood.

CDR3 protein: CATSPGEYSPLHF. The CDR3 coding sequence is TGTGCCACCAGCCCAGGGGAGTACTCACCCCTCCACTTT. The rearrangement uses TRBV24-1 and TRBJ1-6, with D perhaps matching TRBD1 (6 bases). V was clipped by 7 bases and J by 10 bases, with 13 bases between them. Germline values: CDR1 KGHDR, CDR2 SFDVKD. The CDR3 runs 13 residues.